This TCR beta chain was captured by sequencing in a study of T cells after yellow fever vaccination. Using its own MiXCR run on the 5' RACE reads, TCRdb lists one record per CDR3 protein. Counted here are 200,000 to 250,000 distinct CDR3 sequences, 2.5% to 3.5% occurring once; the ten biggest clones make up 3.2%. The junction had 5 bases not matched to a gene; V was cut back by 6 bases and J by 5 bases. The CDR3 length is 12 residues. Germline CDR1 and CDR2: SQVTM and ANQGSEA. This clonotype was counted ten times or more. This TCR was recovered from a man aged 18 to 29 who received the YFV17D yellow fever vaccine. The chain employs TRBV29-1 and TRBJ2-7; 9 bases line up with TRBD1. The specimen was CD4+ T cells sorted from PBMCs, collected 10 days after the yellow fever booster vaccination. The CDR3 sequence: CSVDGQGNEQYF. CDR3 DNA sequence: TGCAGCGTCGACGGACAGGGGAACGAGCAGTACTTC.